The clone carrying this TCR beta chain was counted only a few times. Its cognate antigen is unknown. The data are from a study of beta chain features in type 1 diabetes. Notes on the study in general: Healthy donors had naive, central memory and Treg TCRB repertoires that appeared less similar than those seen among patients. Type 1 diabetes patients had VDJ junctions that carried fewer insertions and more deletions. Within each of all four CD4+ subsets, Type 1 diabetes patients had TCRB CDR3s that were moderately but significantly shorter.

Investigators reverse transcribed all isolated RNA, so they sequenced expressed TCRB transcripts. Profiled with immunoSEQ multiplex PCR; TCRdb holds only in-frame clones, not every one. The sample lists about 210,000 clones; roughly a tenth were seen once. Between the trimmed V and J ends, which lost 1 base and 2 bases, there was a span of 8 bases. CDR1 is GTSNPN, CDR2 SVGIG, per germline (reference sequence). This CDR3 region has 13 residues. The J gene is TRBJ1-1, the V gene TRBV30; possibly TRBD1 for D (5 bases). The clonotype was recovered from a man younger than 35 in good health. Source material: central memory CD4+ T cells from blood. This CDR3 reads CAWSAGLNTEAFF. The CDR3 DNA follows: TGTGCCTGGAGTGCGGGACTAAACACTGAAGCTTTCTTT.